Below, 27 T cell receptor beta chains from the same sample are listed, as sequenced in a study of beta chain features in type 1 diabetes. Findings and caveats of the study: Within each of all four CD4+ subsets, Type 1 diabetes patients had TCRB CDR3s that were moderately but significantly shorter.

The sequenced template was cDNA made from the entire isolated RNA. Measured with immunoSEQ multiplex PCR; TCRdb has only the in-frame clones, and not every one. The data show approximately 730,000 clones, 10% to 15% seen once. The antigens these receptors bind are not known. Sequences were obtained from naive CD4+ T cells from blood. All receptors come from a man younger than 35 with type 1 diabetes.

V gene TRBV7-8 combines with J gene TRBJ1-1; the D gene is possibly TRBD1 (5 bases). The germline V and J ends were trimmed by 5 bases and 7 bases, with 11 bases remaining between them. CDR3 length: 12 amino acids. Germline-derived CDR1 and CDR2 are SGHVS and FQNEAQ. The CDR3 region is CASSAIRVEAFF. The CDR3, as DNA: TGTGCCAGCAGCGCTATCAGGGTTGAAGCTTTCTTT. The variable domain in full, completed from reference TRBV7-8 and TRBJ1-1, reads GAGVSQSPRYKVAKRGQDVALRCDPISGHVSLFWYQQALGQGPEFLTYFQNEAQLDKSGLPSDRFFAERPEGSVSTLKIQRTQQEDSAVYLCASSAIRVEAFFGQGTRLTVV.

This clone was detected a few times. Additional DNA sequences in this sample encode the identical CDR3. This chain links TRBV6-1 with TRBJ1-2, with D perhaps matching TRBD1 (5 bases). This CDR3 comprises 13 residues. Trimming took off 2 bases at V and 4 bases at J, with 8 bases between the two ends. Germline loops: CDR1 MNHNS, CDR2 SASEGT. CDR3 sequence: CASSETDSYGYTF. The CDR3 DNA sequence: TGTGCCAGCAGTGAAACAGACAGCTATGGCTACACCTTC.

This chain uses TRBV5-1 with TRBJ1-2; D remains ambiguous. The CDR3 sequence is 19 residues long. Per the germline V gene, CDR1 is SGHRS and CDR2 is YFSETQ. V gave up 1 base and J gave up 4 bases, with 26 bases separating them. CDR3 sequence reads: CASSLSPPGSAVGSYGYTF. The CDR3 DNA reads TGCGCCAGCAGCTTGAGTCCCCCGGGTTCCGCGGTCGGCAGCTATGGCTACACCTTC.

This clone was observed a handful of times. The rearrangement links TRBV29-1 to TRBJ1-1, with TRBD1 identical over 10 bases. The length of the CDR3 is 15 residues. V lost 4 bases to trimming and J lost 6 bases; unmatched junction nucleotides: 11. Germline CDR1 SQVTM, CDR2 ANQGSEA. CDR3 loop: CSVAYRTGGRPEAFF. CDR3 coding DNA: TGCAGCGTTGCCTATCGGACAGGGGGTCGGCCTGAAGCTTTCTTT. The full variable domain, in which reference TRBV29-1 and TRBJ1-1 provide the parts outside the CDR3, is SAVISQKPSRDICQRGTSLTIQCQVDSQVTMMFWYRQQPGQSLTLIATANQGSEATYESGFVIDKFPISRPNLTFSTLTVSNMSPEDSSIYLCSVAYRTGGRPEAFFGQGTRLTVV.

CDR3 DNA: TGTGCCTGGAGTATCCAGATAAATCAGCCCCAGCATTTT. Translation: CAWSIQINQPQHF. The chain recombines TRBV30 with TRBJ1-5; D uncertain. This CDR3 spans 13 amino acids. Deletions cut 2 bases from V and 4 bases from J, with 9 bases between. In germline, CDR1 is GTSNPN, CDR2 SVGIG (reference sequence).

This clone was found a few times. This rearrangement joins TRBV6-1 to TRBJ1-5; D possibly corresponds to TRBD1 (5 bases). The V end lost 8 bases, the J end lost 6 bases, and 17 bases lay between the germline ends. CDR1 and CDR2 from the germline V gene are MNHNS and SASEGT. CDR3 length: 14 amino acids. Written as DNA, the CDR3 is TGTGCCAGCCGAGGCGGGAGTGGGGGTCAGCCCCAGCATTTT. Translating it yields CASRGGSGGQPQHF.

The table lists this clone with a few counts. CDR3 bases: TGTGCCAGCCTAGGGACTACGGGCAAGAATGAGCAGTTCTTC. It is translated as CASLGTTGKNEQFF. The V and J genes are TRBV10-3 and TRBJ2-1, with 7 bases aligning to TRBD2. From germline, CDR1 is ENHRY and CDR2 SYGVKD. V shed 10 bases, J shed 7 bases, and the junction held 13 bases outside the gene matches. CDR3 length: 14 residues.

This clone has a handful of counts. The J gene is TRBJ2-1, the V gene TRBV28; 11 bases map to TRBD1. J gave up 6 bases and V 6 bases, and 7 bases lay outside the gene matches. The CDR3 is made up of 15 amino acids. CDR1 is MDHEN, CDR2 SYDVKM, per germline. In nucleotides, the CDR3 is TGTGCCAGCAGGGAATACGGGACAGGGGGCAATGAGCAGTTCTTC. Translation: CASREYGTGGNEQFF.

This clone turned up a few times. The chain has TRBV5-4 and TRBJ1-2; D might be TRBD1 (6 bases). V was clipped by 5 bases and J by 4 bases, with 15 bases between them. CDR1 is SGHNT, CDR2 YYREEE, per germline (reference sequence). The CDR3 is 14 amino acids. In nucleotides, the CDR3 is TGTGCCAGCAGGCTACAGGGAGGAAGCTATGGCTACACCTTC. Amino acid sequence: CASRLQGGSYGYTF.

This clone was counted only a few times. The chain joins TRBV6-5 to TRBJ2-5; perhaps TRBD1 as D (6 bases). CDR3 length: 15 residues. V gave up 5 bases and J gave up 1 base, with 14 bases separating them. CDR1 and CDR2 (germline): MNHEY, SVGAGI. CDR3 DNA sequence: TGTGCCAGCAGTCCCCCGACAGGCCGCCAAGAGACCCAGTACTTC. Protein sequence: CASSPPTGRQETQYF.

This clone has more than one count but fewer than ten. This CDR3 reads CASSSIYTSSYEQYF. The CDR3 DNA sequence: TGTGCCAGCAGTTCAATTTACACCAGCTCCTACGAGCAGTACTTC. J is TRBJ2-7 and V is TRBV6-1, with unresolved D. V was cut by 5 bases and J by 0 bases, with 14 bases left in between. CDR3 length: 15 residues. CDR1 is MNHNS, CDR2 SASEGT, per germline.

This clone was found a few times. J is TRBJ1-4 and V is TRBV5-1, with a tentative D call TRBD1 (5 bases). V was clipped by 4 bases and J by 4 bases, with 14 bases between them. The germline V gene encodes CDR1 SGHRS and CDR2 YFSETQ. The length of the CDR3 is 15 residues. CDR3 protein: CASSPDRGNNEKLFF. In DNA form, the CDR3 reads TGCGCCAGCAGCCCGGATCGGGGGAATAATGAAAAACTGTTTTTT.

Concerning this clone: Other nucleotide sequences from this sample produce the same CDR3. The chain combines TRBV30 with TRBJ2-2; the D is unclear. Trimming took off 1 base at V and 2 bases at J, with 5 bases between the two ends. The germline CDR1 and CDR2 sequences are GTSNPN and SVGIG (reference sequence). The CDR3 length is 13 residues. DNA of the CDR3: TGTGCCTGGAGTGGCCTAAACACCGGGGAGCTGTTTTTT. Translated: CAWSGLNTGELFF. Together with reference TRBV30 and TRBJ2-2, the CDR3 gives the full variable domain: SQTIHQWPATLVQPVGSPLSLECTVEGTSNPNLYWYRQAAGRGLQLLFYSVGIGQISSEVPQNLSASRPQDRQFILSSKKLLLSDSGFYLCAWSGLNTGELFFGEGSRLTVL.

This clone was seen more than once but under ten times. The chain combines TRBV6-1 with TRBJ2-7; 7 bases agree with TRBD2. V was pared by 6 bases and J by 8 bases, with 10 bases of the junction left unmatched. The CDR3 totals 13 residues. Germline CDR1 MNHNS, CDR2 SASEGT. CDR3 nucleotide sequence: TGTGCCAGCAGCGTTGGTGCAGCGGGACAGCAGTACTTC. Encoded protein: CASSVGAAGQQYF.

This clone occurred a few times. The rearrangement joins TRBV19 to TRBJ2-1; D is possibly TRBD2 (6 bases). The CDR3 covers 13 residues. The germline V and J ends were trimmed by 6 bases and 8 bases, with 14 bases remaining between them. Germline V gene lookup returns CDR1 LNHDA and CDR2 SQIVND (reference sequence). This CDR3 is CASSQLASDEQFF. The CDR3 coding sequence is TGTGCCAGTAGCCAACTAGCTTCGGATGAGCAGTTCTTC.

The chain employs TRBV9 and TRBJ2-1; 8 bases match TRBD1. V was clipped by 3 bases and J by 8 bases; unmatched bases: 13. This CDR3 is built from 16 residues. Germline CDR1 SGDLS, CDR2 YYNGEE. CDR3 loop: CASSARADRVGDEQFF. The CDR3 DNA reads TGTGCCAGCAGCGCCCGCGCGGACAGGGTGGGGGATGAGCAGTTCTTC.

The chain recombines TRBV5-4 with TRBJ2-7, with TRBD2 matching 8 bases. From germline, CDR1 is SGHNT and CDR2 YYREEE (reference sequence). The CDR3 is 14 residues long. J lost 2 bases, V lost 4 bases, and 5 bases had no gene match. CDR3 sequence (DNA): TGTGCCAGCAGCAACATAGCGGGGACCTACGAGCAGTACTTC. As protein: CASSNIAGTYEQYF.

The rearrangement joins TRBV7-9 to TRBJ2-4, with TRBD1 identical over 8 bases. Per the germline V gene, CDR1 is SEHNR and CDR2 is FQNEAQ (reference sequence). This CDR3 is built from 15 residues. Germline trimming cut 5 bases from V and 5 bases from J; bases unmatched to any gene: 8. CDR3 nucleotides: TGTGCCAGCAGCCGGACAGGGCCGGGCGAAAACATTCAGTACTTC. Translation gives CASSRTGPGENIQYF.

This chain uses TRBV10-3 with TRBJ1-1; TRBD1 matches 9 bases. CDR3 length: 14 amino acids. V gave up 6 bases and J gave up 1 base; unmatched junction bases: 3. From germline, CDR1 is ENHRY and CDR2 SYGVKD. This chain's CDR3 is CAIRTGGRNTEAFF. The CDR3 region has the DNA TGTGCCATCAGAACAGGGGGCAGGAACACTGAAGCTTTCTTT.

This clone has just one count. The gene calls are TRBV27 and TRBJ1-6; D uncertain. Germline values: CDR1 MNHEY, CDR2 SMNVEV (reference sequence). The ends were cut back, 0 bases at V and 8 bases at J, with 14 bases in the middle. The CDR3 sequence is 16 residues long. The CDR3 is CASSLSATVGHSPLHF. Written as DNA, the CDR3 is TGTGCCAGCAGTTTATCGGCGACCGTCGGGCATTCACCCCTCCACTTT.

This clone was observed a few times. The identical CDR3 is also encoded by other nucleotide sequences in the sample. This chain links TRBV30 with TRBJ1-1; no definite D call. The V gene's germline CDR1 is GTSNPN and CDR2 SVGIG (reference sequence). The CDR3 totals 13 residues. V was shortened by 5 bases and J by 1 base, with 11 bases between the two germline ends. CDR3 nucleotide sequence: TGTGCCTGGGGAAGGACGGGGAACACTGAAGCTTTCTTT. Translated: CAWGRTGNTEAFF.

This clone was seen more than once but under ten times. This rearrangement joins TRBV29-1 to TRBJ1-1; D ambiguous. Trimming left V 4 bases short and J 11 bases short, with 14 bases between. CDR1 and CDR2 (germline): SQVTM, ANQGSEA. The CDR3 contains 11 residues. The DNA for the CDR3 is TGCAGCGTTGGGCATCGACGAGGGGCTTTCTTT. It specifies CSVGHRRGAFF.

The gene calls are TRBV7-8 and TRBJ1-2; perhaps TRBD1 as D (6 bases). There are 13 residues in the CDR3. Germline V gives CDR1 SGHVS, CDR2 FQNEAQ. The V end was cut by 5 bases, the J end by 3 bases, with 10 bases between. The CDR3 reads CASSPRGDYGYTF. The CDR3 coding sequence is TGTGCCAGCAGCCCCAGGGGCGACTATGGCTACACCTTC. Based on the CDR3 plus reference TRBV7-8 and TRBJ1-2, the full variable domain is GAGVSQSPRYKVAKRGQDVALRCDPISGHVSLFWYQQALGQGPEFLTYFQNEAQLDKSGLPSDRFFAERPEGSVSTLKIQRTQQEDSAVYLCASSPRGDYGYTFGSGTRLTVV.

The chain is built from TRBV28 and TRBJ1-6; a weak D match, TRBD1 (5 bases). There are 12 residues in the CDR3. Trimming pared 6 bases from V and 6 bases from J, leaving 6 bases between. CDR1 is MDHEN and CDR2 is SYDVKM in the germline V gene. CDR3 coding DNA: TGTGCCAGCAGGGGACCTAATTCACCCCTCCACTTT. Translating it yields CASRGPNSPLHF.

This clone was detected a few times. This chain connects TRBV19 to TRBJ1-2; TRBD1 might be the D (6 bases). The V end lost 7 bases, the J end lost 2 bases, and 20 bases lay between the germline ends. This CDR3 comprises 16 residues. Germline CDR1 reads LNHDA; CDR2 reads SQIVND (reference sequence). The DNA for the CDR3 is TGTGCCAGTACCCGAGGGGGAAGAGGAATCAACTATGGCTACACCTTC. Amino acids: CASTRGGRGINYGYTF. The variable domain in full, with the rest retrieved from reference TRBV19 and TRBJ1-2, is DGGITQSPKYLFRKEGQNVTLSCEQNLNHDAMYWYRQDPGQGLRLIYYSQIVNDFQKGDIAEGYSVSREKKESFPLTVTSAQKNPTAFYLCASTRGGRGINYGYTFGSGTRLTVV.

This clone occurred a few times. V usage is TRBV28 and J usage is TRBJ2-1; D perhaps matches TRBD2 (6 bases). The CDR3 runs to 16 residues. V lost 1 base and J 7 bases, leaving 17 bases between the germline ends. Germline CDR1 and CDR2: MDHEN and SYDVKM. The CDR3 DNA follows: TGTGCCAGCAGTTTATTGGAGGGAAGATCGCGGAATGAGCAGTTCTTC. It is translated as CASSLLEGRSRNEQFF.

J is TRBJ2-5 and V is TRBV5-1, with TRBD1 as a possible D gene (6 bases). CDR1 is SGHRS and CDR2 is YFSETQ in the germline V gene. The CDR3 has 13 amino acids. The ends were cut back, 4 bases at V and 6 bases at J, with 13 bases in the middle. The CDR3, as DNA: TGCGCCAGCAGCAGGGACATGGGGAAGACCCAGTACTTC. Protein sequence: CASSRDMGKTQYF.